Presented here are 8 T cell receptor beta chains from one specimen sequenced in a study of blood T cells in healthy people across ages. Through a sample-barcoded 5' primer and a J-beta primer mix, a second PCR was run for roughly 6 to 11 cycles. Each CDR3 protein is one row after TCRdb ran MiXCR on the 5' RACE reads. The sample holds 1.5 million to 2 million distinct CDR3 sequences; 28% are singletons and the top ten take 7.7%. The sequenced material came from blood. The receptor source for this set is a woman aged 25 to 39 in good health.

This clonotype was observed a few times. The chain is built from TRBV3-1 and TRBJ2-7; D is unresolved. V was cut by 0 bases and J by 0 bases, with 6 bases left in between. The CDR3 is 14 amino acids. Germline CDR1 LGHDT, CDR2 YNNKEL (reference sequence). This chain's CDR3 is CASSQEHSSYEQYF. CDR3 coding DNA: TGTGCCAGCAGCCAAGAACACTCCTCCTACGAGCAGTACTTC.

The rearrangement links TRBV5-1 to TRBJ2-5; TRBD1 matches at 9 bases. Looked up from germline, CDR1 is SGHRS and CDR2 is YFSETQ. The CDR3 is 16 amino acids. With V trimmed by 6 bases and J by 4 bases, 13 bases remained unmatched. The CDR3 DNA sequence: TGCGCCAGCATCCTGGGAAACACAGGGGGCGCAGAGACCCAGTACTTC. This sequence encodes CASILGNTGGAETQYF.

The V gene is TRBV5-1, the J gene TRBJ2-1, with D perhaps matching TRBD1 (5 bases). Germline values: CDR1 SGHRS, CDR2 YFSETQ. This CDR3 has 18 amino acids. The ends were cut back, 0 bases at V and 9 bases at J, with 25 bases in the middle. CDR3 sequence (DNA): TGCGCCAGCAGCTTGGATTGGTTGGTGGAAGCGAGTAGGGGTGAGCAGTTCTTC. Encoded protein: CASSLDWLVEASRGEQFF.

Concerning this clonotype itself: This may stem from a read error, because a much larger clone lies one nucleotide away. V is TRBV4-1 and J is TRBJ2-4, with D possibly TRBD2 on 5 matching bases. Gene TRBJ2-7 matches the end of the DNA better, so the J call may be wrong. CDR3 length: 15 residues. Germline V CDR1 and CDR2: MGHRA, YSYEKL. CDR3 sequence (DNA): TGCGCCAGCAGCCAAGGGGAGTCAGTAAACTACGAGCAGTACTTC. As protein: CASSQGESVNYEQYF.

This clonotype was recorded a few times. This chain joins TRBV2 and TRBJ2-1; 11 positions agree with TRBD2. Germline assignment: CDR1 SNHLY and CDR2 FYNNEI. This CDR3 has 20 residues. J lost 0 bases, V lost 7 bases, and 17 bases had no gene match. This CDR3 is CASTLLIGLAGGSSYNEQFF. CDR3 DNA sequence: TGTGCCAGCACCCTTCTCATAGGGCTAGCGGGGGGAAGCTCCTACAATGAGCAGTTCTTC.

V and J are TRBV2 and TRBJ1-5; D remains unclear. V was clipped by 3 bases and J by 1 base, with 4 bases between them. The CDR3 is 13 amino acids. CDR1 is SNHLY, CDR2 FYNNEI, per germline. The CDR3 protein is CASSDESNQPQHF. The CDR3 DNA reads TGTGCCAGCAGTGATGAAAGCAATCAGCCCCAGCATTTT.

This clonotype was picked up many times. The rearrangement uses TRBV20-1 and TRBJ2-5; D not certain. The CDR3 extends over 10 amino acids. Trimming took off 3 bases at V and 4 bases at J, with 3 bases between the two ends. CDR1 and CDR2 (germline): DFQATT, SNEGSKA (reference sequence). The DNA for the CDR3 is TGCAGTGCTAGTTCAGAGACCCAGTACTTC. Translating it yields CSASSETQYF.

The CDR3 here is CASSERVGGSNEQFF. The CDR3 coding sequence is TGTGCCAGCAGTGAAAGGGTTGGGGGGTCCAATGAGCAGTTCTTC. The genes are TRBV6-1 and TRBJ2-1, with a weak D call TRBD2 (6 bases). The CDR3 contains 15 residues. Trimming stripped 2 bases from V and 6 bases from J, with 14 bases between. Germline-derived CDR1 and CDR2 are MNHNS and SASEGT.